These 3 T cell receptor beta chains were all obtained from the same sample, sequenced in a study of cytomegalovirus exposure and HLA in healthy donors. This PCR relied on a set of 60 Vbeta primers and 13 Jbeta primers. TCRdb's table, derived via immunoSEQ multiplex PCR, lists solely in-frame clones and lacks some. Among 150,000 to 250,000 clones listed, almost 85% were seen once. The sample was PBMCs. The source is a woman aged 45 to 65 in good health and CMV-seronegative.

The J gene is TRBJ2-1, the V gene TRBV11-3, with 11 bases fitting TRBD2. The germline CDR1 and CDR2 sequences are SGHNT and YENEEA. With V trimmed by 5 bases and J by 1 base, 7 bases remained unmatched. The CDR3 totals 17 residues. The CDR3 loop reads CASSPSGRPGSYNEQFF. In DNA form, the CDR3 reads TGTGCCAGCAGCCCTAGCGGGAGGCCCGGTTCCTACAATGAGCAGTTCTTC.

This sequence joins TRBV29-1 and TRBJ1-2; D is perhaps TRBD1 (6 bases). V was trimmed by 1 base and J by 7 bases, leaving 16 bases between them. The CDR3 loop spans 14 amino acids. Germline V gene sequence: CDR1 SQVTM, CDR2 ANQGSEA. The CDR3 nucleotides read TGCAGCGTTGAAGGTAACAACAGGGCGCCTGGCTACACCTTC. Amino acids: CSVEGNNRAPGYTF.

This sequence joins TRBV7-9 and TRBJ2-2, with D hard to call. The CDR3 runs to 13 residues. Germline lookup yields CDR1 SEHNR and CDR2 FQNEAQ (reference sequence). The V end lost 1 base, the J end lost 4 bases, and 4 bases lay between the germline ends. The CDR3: CASSLDGTGELFF. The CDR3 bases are TGTGCCAGCAGCTTAGACGGCACCGGGGAGCTGTTTTTT.